The 5 T cell receptor beta chains reported below all come from one sample, sequenced in a study of response to subunit inactivated influenza vaccine. Each CDR3 protein is one row after TCRdb ran MiXCR on the RT-PCR reads. The table lists 450,000 to 500,000 distinct CDR3 sequences, approximately 11% of them singletons, with approximately 12% in the top ten. This material consisted of PBMCs from blood, taken about 6 weeks after vaccination. These receptors originate from a man aged 45-65 years who received an inactivated influenza vaccine.

Many counts were recorded for this clonotype. This chain uses TRBV7-2 with TRBJ2-3, with 11 bases matching TRBD2. The CDR3 spans 13 residues. Per the germline V gene, CDR1 is SGHTA and CDR2 is FQGNSA. The J segment lost 11 bases and the V segment lost 2 bases, leaving 3 bases of the junction unmatched. CDR3 DNA sequence: TGTGCCAGCAGCTTAACTAGCGGGGGAATGCAGTATTTT. Protein sequence: CASSLTSGGMQYF.

This clonotype showed up many times. This chain uses TRBV20-1 with TRBJ2-2, with 8 bases matching TRBD2. V lost 1 base and J lost 6; bases outside the gene matches: 4. Germline values: CDR1 DFQATT, CDR2 SNEGSKA (reference sequence). The CDR3 spans 14 residues. CDR3 in amino acids: CSARAGGPSGELFF. In DNA, the CDR3 is TGCAGTGCTAGAGCGGGAGGGCCTTCCGGGGAGCTGTTTTTT.

The chain couples TRBV27 to TRBJ2-5, with no clear D. Trimming shortened V by 5 bases and J by 2 bases, and 12 bases separated the two germline ends. This CDR3 contains 14 residues. Per the germline V gene, CDR1 is MNHEY and CDR2 is SMNVEV (reference sequence). CDR3 sequence reads: CASSHDGRQETQYF. In DNA, the CDR3 is TGTGCCAGCAGTCACGACGGTAGACAAGAGACCCAGTACTTC.

The genes are TRBV5-1 and TRBJ1-2, with 12 bases that match TRBD1. The CDR3 is made up of 14 amino acids. Per the germline V gene, CDR1 is SGHRS and CDR2 is YFSETQ. J gave up 6 bases and V 4 bases, and 4 bases lay outside the gene matches. CDR3 sequence: CASSARDRGHGYTF. As DNA, the CDR3 is TGCGCCAGCAGCGCCCGGGACAGGGGGCATGGCTACACCTTC.

Concerning this clonotype itself: A much more abundant neighbour one base away suggests this may be a read error. V is TRBV28 and J is TRBJ1-2; possible D gene TRBD1, 6 bases. This CDR3 spans 13 amino acids. CDR1 MDHEN and CDR2 SYDVKM come from the germline V gene. As DNA, the CDR3 is TGTGCCAGCAGTTTAACAGGGACCTATGGCTACATCTTC. It specifies CASSLTGTYGYIF.